This T cell receptor (beta chain) was observed in a study of identical twins. Study conclusions and caveats: Out-of-frame TCR alpha sharing in monozygotic twins exceeded recombination model predictions. Weaker excess twin sharing was seen among beta out-of-frame sequences.

A universal primer site was added by template switching, and unique molecular identifiers were carried by the cDNA. TCRdb re-called the 5' RACE reads through MiXCR, storing one row per CDR3 protein. Among about 150,000 distinct CDR3 sequences listed, around 3.6% were seen once. V lost 4 bases and J lost 5, with 11 bases in between. CDR3 size: 13 residues. Germline lookup yields CDR1 SGHTA and CDR2 FQGNSA. Healthy Caucasian individuals made up all the donors. This clonotype showed up many times. Its target is not known. The sample taken for sequencing was memory T cells sorted from blood. The sequence was collected from a man in his late teens or twenties in good health. The chain is built from TRBV7-2 and TRBJ1-1; D not resolved. In nucleotides, the CDR3 is TGTGCCAGCAGCTATCGACCGGTTACTGAAGCTTTCTTT. Its protein is CASSYRPVTEAFF.